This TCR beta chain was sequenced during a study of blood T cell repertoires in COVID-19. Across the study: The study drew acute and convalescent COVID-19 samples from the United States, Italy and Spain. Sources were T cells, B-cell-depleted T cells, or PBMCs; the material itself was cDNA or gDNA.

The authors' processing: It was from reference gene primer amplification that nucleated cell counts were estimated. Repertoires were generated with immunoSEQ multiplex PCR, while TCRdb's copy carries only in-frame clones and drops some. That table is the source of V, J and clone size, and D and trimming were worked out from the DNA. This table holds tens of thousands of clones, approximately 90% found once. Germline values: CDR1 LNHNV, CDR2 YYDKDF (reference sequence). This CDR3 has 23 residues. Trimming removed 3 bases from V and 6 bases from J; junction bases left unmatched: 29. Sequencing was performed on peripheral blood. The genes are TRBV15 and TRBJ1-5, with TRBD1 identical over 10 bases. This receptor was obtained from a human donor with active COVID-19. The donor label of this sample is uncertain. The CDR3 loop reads CATSSISWGDRGPEGHRSQPQHF. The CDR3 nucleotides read TGTGCCACCAGCAGTATCTCGTGGGGAGACAGGGGGCCAGAGGGTCATCGCAGTCAGCCCCAGCATTTT.